These 6 T cell receptor beta chains came from one sample sequenced in a study of cytomegalovirus exposure and HLA in healthy donors. Method: immunoSEQ multiplex PCR; TCRdb's copy keeps in-frame clones and lacks some. The table shows roughly 250,000 clones, with around 87% occurring only once. Sequencing was performed on PBMCs. The source is a man younger than 35 in good health and CMV-seronegative.

V usage is TRBV18 and J usage is TRBJ2-2; 9 nucleotides match TRBD1. J was trimmed by 5 bases and V by 6 bases; bases with no gene match: 10. Germline V gene data show CDR1 as KGHSH and CDR2 as LQKENI. This CDR3 has 16 residues. The CDR3 region has the DNA TGTGCCAGCTCTGCGGGACAGGGAAGTGTTACCGGGGAGCTGTTTTTT. Its protein product is CASSAGQGSVTGELFF.

V is TRBV6-1 and J is TRBJ1-5, with 8 bases fitting TRBD1. J was trimmed by 5 bases and V by 3 bases; bases with no gene match: 3. This CDR3 is built from 14 residues. Germline CDR1 and CDR2: MNHNS and SASEGT. CDR3 nucleotides: TGTGCCAGCAGTGACAGGGGGCCTCATCAGCCCCAGCATTTT. This encodes CASSDRGPHQPQHF.

The chain is built from TRBV4-3 and TRBJ2-7, with D possibly TRBD2 on 5 matching bases. V was trimmed by 3 bases and J by 0 bases, leaving 6 bases between them. Germline CDR1 and CDR2: LGHNA and YSLEER. The CDR3 spans 13 residues. DNA of the CDR3: TGCGCCAGCAGCCAGGGGAGCTCCTACGAGCAGTACTTC. Translation gives CASSQGSSYEQYF.

There are a few counts of this clone. This chain links TRBV5-1 with TRBJ1-1, with a possible D match to TRBD1 (6 bases). The CDR3 totals 16 residues. CDR1 is SGHRS, CDR2 YFSETQ, per germline. Trimming cost V 7 bases and J 0 bases, with 19 bases left between them. Here the CDR3 DNA reads TGCGCCAGCGGGCCGACAGGACAGACCATGAACACTGAAGCTTTCTTT. It is translated as CASGPTGQTMNTEAFF.

The CDR3 sequence: CASSSSGTMTEAFF. In DNA form, the CDR3 reads TGTGCCAGCAGCTCCTCCGGGACAATGACTGAAGCTTTCTTT. The V and J genes are TRBV9 and TRBJ1-1; a weak D match, TRBD1 (6 bases). The CDR3 has 14 residues. CDR1 SGDLS and CDR2 YYNGEE come from the germline V gene. The V end was cut by 4 bases, the J end by 5 bases, with 15 bases between.

The rearrangement joins TRBV6-5 to TRBJ2-1; D is uncertain. The CDR3 totals 15 residues. The V end lost 0 bases, the J end lost 5 bases, and 11 bases lay between the germline ends. The germline V gene encodes CDR1 MNHEY and CDR2 SVGAGI. The CDR3 sequence is CASSYSVTTNNEQFF. In DNA form, the CDR3 reads TGTGCCAGCAGTTACTCCGTTACTACGAACAATGAGCAGTTCTTC.